Listed here are 2 T cell receptor beta chains from one sample, sequenced in a study of CD8 T cells in ankylosing spondylitis. Using its own MiXCR run on the 5' RACE reads, TCRdb lists one record per CDR3 protein. The sample consists of around 300,000 distinct CDR3 sequences, more than 20% of them appearing once. What was sequenced was blood, either unsorted or a sorted T cell fraction (not recorded which). All receptors derive from a female donor with ankylosing spondylitis or in good health (not recorded which).

This clonotype was counted between two and nine times. The rearrangement links TRBV4-3 to TRBJ2-1, with D perhaps TRBD1 or TRBD2 (6 bases each). The V end lost 3 bases, the J end lost 3 bases, and 18 bases lay between the germline ends. Germline CDR1 LGHNA, CDR2 YSLEER. The CDR3 consists of 17 residues. This CDR3 reads CASSQGPRGGRYNEQFF. The CDR3 DNA sequence: TGCGCCAGCAGCCAGGGCCCCAGGGGAGGTCGCTACAATGAGCAGTTCTTC.

Notes on this clonotype: Germline and junction disagree at one end, which may indicate a read error. The V call is TRBV6-5, the J call TRBJ1-1, with a weak D call TRBD1 (6 bases). CDR3 length equals 12 residues. CDR1 is MNHEY, CDR2 SVGAGI, per germline. Here the CDR3 reads CATGRGNTEAFF. CDR3 in DNA: TGCGCCACAGGGAGGGGAAACACTGAAGCTTTCTTT.